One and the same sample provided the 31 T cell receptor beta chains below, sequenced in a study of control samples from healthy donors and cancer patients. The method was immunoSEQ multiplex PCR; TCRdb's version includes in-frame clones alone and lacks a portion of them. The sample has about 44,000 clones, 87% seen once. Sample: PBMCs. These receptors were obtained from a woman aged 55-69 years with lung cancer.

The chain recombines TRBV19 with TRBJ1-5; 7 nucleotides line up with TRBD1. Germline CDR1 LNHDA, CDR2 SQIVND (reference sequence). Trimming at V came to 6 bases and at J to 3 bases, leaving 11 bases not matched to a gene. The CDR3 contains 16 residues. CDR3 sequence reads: CASREGAREPNQPQHF. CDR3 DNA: TGTGCCAGTAGAGAGGGGGCGCGAGAACCCAATCAGCCCCAGCATTTT.

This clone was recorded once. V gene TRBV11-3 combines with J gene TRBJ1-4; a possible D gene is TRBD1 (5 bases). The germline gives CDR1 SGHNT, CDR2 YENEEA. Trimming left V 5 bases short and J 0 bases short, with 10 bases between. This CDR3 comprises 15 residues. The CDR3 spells CASSEKGATNEKLFF. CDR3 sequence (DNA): TGTGCCAGCAGCGAAAAAGGGGCAACTAATGAAAAACTGTTTTTT.

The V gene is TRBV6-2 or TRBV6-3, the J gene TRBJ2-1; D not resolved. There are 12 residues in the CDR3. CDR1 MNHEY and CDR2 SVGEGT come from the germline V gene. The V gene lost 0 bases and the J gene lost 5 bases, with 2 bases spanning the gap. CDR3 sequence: CASSYSNNEQFF. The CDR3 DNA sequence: TGTGCCAGCAGTTACTCGAACAATGAGCAGTTCTTC.

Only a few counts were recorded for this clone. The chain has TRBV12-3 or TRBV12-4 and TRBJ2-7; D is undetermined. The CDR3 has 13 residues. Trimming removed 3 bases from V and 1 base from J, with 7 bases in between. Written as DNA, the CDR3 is TGTGCCAGCAGTTTCTTAGGGTCCTACGAGCAGTACTTC. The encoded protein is CASSFLGSYEQYF.

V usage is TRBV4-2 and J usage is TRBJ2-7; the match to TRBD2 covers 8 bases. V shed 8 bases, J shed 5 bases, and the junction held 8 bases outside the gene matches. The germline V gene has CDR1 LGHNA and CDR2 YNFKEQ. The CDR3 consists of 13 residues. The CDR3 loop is CASAAGVGNEQYF. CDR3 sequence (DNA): TGTGCCAGCGCAGCGGGAGTGGGAAACGAGCAGTACTTC.

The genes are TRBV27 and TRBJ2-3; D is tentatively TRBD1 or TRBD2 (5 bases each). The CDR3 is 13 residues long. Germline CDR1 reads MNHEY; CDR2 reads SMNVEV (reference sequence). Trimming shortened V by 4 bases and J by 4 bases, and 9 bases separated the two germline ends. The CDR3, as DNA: TGTGCCAGCAGTTACGGGGCCCCAGATACGCAGTATTTT. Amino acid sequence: CASSYGAPDTQYF.

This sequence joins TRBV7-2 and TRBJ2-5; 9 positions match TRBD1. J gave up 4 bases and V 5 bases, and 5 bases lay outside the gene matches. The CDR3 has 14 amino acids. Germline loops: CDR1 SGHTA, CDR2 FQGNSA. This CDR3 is CASSRSGQGETQYF. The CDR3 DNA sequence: TGTGCCAGCAGCCGTTCGGGACAGGGAGAGACCCAGTACTTC. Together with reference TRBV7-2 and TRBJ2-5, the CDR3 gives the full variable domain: GAGVSQSPSNKVTEKGKDVELRCDPISGHTALYWYRQSLGQGLEFLIYFQGNSAPDKSGLPSDRFSAERTGGSVSTLTIQRTQQEDSAVYLCASSRSGQGETQYFGPGTRLLVL.

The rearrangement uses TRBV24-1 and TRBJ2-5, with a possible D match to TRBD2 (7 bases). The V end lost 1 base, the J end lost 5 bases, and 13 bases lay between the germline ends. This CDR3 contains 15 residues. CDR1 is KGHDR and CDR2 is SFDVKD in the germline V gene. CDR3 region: CATSDFNREGETQYF. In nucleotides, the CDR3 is TGTGCCACCAGTGATTTCAACAGGGAGGGGGAGACCCAGTACTTC.

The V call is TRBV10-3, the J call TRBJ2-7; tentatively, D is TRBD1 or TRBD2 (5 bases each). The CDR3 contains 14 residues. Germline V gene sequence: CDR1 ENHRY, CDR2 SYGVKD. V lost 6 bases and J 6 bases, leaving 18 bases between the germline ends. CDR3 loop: CAIRGDGMGVEQYF. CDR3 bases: TGTGCCATCAGGGGGGACGGGATGGGCGTCGAGCAGTACTTC.

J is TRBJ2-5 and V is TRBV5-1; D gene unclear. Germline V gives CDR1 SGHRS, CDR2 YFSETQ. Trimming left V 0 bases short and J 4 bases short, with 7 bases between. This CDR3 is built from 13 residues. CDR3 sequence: CASSLELGETQYF. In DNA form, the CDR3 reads TGCGCCAGCAGCTTGGAGCTGGGAGAGACCCAGTACTTC.

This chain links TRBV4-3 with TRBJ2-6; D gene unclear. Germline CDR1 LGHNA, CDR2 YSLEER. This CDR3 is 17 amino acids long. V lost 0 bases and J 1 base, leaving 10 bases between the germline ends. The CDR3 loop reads CASSQDSGWSGANVLTF. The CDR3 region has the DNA TGCGCCAGCAGCCAAGATTCCGGGTGGTCTGGGGCCAACGTCCTGACTTTC.

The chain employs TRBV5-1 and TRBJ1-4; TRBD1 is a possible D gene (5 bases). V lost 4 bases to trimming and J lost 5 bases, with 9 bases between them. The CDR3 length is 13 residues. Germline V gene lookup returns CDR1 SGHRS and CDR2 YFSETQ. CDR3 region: CASSADINEKLFF. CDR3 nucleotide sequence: TGCGCCAGCAGCGCGGACATCAATGAAAAACTGTTTTTT. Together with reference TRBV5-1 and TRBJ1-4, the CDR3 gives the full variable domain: KAGVTQTPRYLIKTRGQQVTLSCSPISGHRSVSWYQQTPGQGLQFLFEYFSETQRNKGNFPGRFSGRQFSNSRSEMNVSTLELGDSALYLCASSADINEKLFFGSGTQLSVL.

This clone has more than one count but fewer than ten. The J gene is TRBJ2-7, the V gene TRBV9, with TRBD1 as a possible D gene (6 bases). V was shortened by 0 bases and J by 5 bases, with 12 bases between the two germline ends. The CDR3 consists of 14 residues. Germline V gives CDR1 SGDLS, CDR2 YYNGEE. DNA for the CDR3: TGTGCCAGCAGCGTAGCTCCAGGGACAAACGAGCAGTACTTC. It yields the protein CASSVAPGTNEQYF.

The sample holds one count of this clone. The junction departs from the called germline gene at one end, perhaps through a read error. DNA for the CDR3: TGTGCCAGTAGTTACAGGGGGTTTGGGACTGGGACCAACGTCCTGACTTTC. Amino acid sequence: CASSYRGFGTGTNVLTF. The J gene is TRBJ2-6, the V gene TRBV19, with TRBD1 matching over 8 bases. This CDR3 is built from 17 residues. Looked up from germline, CDR1 is LNHDA and CDR2 is SQIVND (reference sequence).

CDR3 sequence reads: CASSGSYGYTF. The CDR3 bases are TGTGCCAGCTCAGGGTCTTATGGCTACACCTTC. This chain uses TRBV18 with TRBJ1-2; D ambiguous. The germline CDR1 and CDR2 sequences are KGHSH and LQKENI. There are 11 residues in the CDR3. Trimming removed 5 bases at V and 5 bases at J, with 6 bases between.

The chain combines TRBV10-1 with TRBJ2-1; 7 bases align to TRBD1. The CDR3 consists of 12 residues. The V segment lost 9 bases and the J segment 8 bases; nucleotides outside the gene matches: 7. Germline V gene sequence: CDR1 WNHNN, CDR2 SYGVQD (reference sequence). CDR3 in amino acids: CARDRKTDEQFF. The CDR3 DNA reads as TGCGCCAGGGACAGGAAGACTGATGAGCAGTTCTTC.

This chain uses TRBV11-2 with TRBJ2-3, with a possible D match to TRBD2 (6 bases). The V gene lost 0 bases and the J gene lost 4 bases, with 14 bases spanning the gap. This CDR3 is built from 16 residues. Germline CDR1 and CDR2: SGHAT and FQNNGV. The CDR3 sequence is CASSLEPGVGPDTQYF. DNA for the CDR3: TGTGCCAGCAGCTTAGAACCGGGAGTGGGCCCAGATACGCAGTATTTT. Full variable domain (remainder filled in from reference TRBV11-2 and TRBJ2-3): EAGVAQSPRYKIIEKRQSVAFWCNPISGHATLYWYQQILGQGPKLLIQFQNNGVVDDSQLPKDRFSAERLKGVDSTLKIQPAKLEDSAVYLCASSLEPGVGPDTQYFGPGTRLTVL.

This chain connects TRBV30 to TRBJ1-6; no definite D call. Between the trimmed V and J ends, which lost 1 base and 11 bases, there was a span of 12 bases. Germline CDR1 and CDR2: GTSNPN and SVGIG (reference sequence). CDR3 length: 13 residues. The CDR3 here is CAWSAAALTPLHF. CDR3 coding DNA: TGTGCCTGGAGTGCGGCGGCCCTGACACCCCTCCACTTT.

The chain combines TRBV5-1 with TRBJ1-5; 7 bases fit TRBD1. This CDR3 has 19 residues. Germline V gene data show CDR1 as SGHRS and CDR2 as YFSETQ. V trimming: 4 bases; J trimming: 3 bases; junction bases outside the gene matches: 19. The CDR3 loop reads CASSHRGNRGGIDNQPQHF. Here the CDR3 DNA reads TGCGCCAGCAGCCACCGGGGAAATAGAGGGGGCATAGACAATCAGCCCCAGCATTTT.

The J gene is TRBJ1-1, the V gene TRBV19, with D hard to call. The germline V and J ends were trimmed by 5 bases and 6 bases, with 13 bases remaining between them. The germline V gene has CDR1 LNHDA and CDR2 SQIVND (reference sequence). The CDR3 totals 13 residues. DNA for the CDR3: TGTGCCAGTAGTCAGGACCTCGCCCCTGAAGCTTTCTTT. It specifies CASSQDLAPEAFF.

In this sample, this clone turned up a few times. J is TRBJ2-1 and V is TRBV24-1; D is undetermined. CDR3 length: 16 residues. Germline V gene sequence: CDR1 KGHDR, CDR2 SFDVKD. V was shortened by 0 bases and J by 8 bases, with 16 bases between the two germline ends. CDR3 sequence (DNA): TGTGCCACCAGTGATTTGCATGGCCCTCAGAGAGATGAGCAGTTCTTC. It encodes CATSDLHGPQRDEQFF.

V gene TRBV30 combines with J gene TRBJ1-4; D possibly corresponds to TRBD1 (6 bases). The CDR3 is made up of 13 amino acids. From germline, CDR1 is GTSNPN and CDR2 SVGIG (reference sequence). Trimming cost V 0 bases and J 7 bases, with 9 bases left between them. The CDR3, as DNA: TGTGCCTGGAGTGTAGTGGGGGCTGAAAAACTGTTTTTT. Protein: CAWSVVGAEKLFF.

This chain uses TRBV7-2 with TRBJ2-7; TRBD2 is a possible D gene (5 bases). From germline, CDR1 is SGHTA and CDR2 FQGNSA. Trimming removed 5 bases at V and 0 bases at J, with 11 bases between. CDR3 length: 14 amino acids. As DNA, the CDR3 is TGTGCCAGCAGCCCCCGTCGGGGCTCCTACGAGCAGTACTTC. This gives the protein CASSPRRGSYEQYF. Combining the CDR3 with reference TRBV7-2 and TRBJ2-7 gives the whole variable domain GAGVSQSPSNKVTEKGKDVELRCDPISGHTALYWYRQSLGQGLEFLIYFQGNSAPDKSGLPSDRFSAERTGGSVSTLTIQRTQQEDSAVYLCASSPRRGSYEQYFGPGTRLTVT.

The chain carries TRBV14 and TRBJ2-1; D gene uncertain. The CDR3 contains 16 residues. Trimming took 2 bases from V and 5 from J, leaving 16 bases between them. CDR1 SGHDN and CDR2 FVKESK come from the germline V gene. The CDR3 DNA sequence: TGTGCCAGCAGCCAATTTCTTACGGGTTTCAACAATGAGCAGTTCTTC. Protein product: CASSQFLTGFNNEQFF. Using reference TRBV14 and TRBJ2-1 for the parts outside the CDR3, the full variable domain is EAGVTQFPSHSVIEKGQTVTLRCDPISGHDNLYWYRRVMGKEIKFLLHFVKESKQDESGMPNNRFLAERTGGTYSTLKVQPAELEDSGVYFCASSQFLTGFNNEQFFGPGTRLTVL.

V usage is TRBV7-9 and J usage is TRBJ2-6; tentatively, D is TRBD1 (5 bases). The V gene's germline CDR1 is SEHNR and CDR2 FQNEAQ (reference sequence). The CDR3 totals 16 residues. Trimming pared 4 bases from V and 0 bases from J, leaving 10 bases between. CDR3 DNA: TGTGCCAGCAGCTACGTGACAGCCTCTGGGGCCAACGTCCTGACTTTC. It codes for CASSYVTASGANVLTF.

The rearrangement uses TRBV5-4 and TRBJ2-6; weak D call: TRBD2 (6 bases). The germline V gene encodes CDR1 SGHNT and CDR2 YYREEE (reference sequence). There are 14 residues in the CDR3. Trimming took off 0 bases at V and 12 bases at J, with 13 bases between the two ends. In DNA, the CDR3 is TGTGCCAGCAGCTTGGCGACGGGACTCTCCGTCCTGACTTTC. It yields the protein CASSLATGLSVLTF.

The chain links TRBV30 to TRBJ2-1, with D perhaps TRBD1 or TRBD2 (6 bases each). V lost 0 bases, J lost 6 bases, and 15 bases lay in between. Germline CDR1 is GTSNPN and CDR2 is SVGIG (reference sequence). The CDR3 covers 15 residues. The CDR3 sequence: CAWSVRGLMGNEQFF. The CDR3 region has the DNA TGTGCCTGGAGTGTACGGGGGCTCATGGGCAATGAGCAGTTCTTC.

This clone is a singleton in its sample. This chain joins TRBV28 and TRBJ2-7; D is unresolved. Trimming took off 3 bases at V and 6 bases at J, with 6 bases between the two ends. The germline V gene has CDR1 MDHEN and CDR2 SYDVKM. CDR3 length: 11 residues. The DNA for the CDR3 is TGTGCCAGCAGTTTGTCGGTCGAGCAGTACTTC. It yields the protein CASSLSVEQYF.

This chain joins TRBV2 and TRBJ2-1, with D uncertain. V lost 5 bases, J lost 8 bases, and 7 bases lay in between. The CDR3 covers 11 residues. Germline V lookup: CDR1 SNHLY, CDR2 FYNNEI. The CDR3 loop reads CASSQYDEQFF. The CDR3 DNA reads TGTGCCAGCAGTCAATACGATGAGCAGTTCTTC.

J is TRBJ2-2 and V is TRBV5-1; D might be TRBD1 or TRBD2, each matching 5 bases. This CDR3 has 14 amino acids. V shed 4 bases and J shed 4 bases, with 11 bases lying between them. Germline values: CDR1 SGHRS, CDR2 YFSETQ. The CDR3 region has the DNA TGCGCCAGCAGCCCAGGGAGTAGCACCGGGGAGCTGTTTTTT. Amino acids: CASSPGSSTGELFF.

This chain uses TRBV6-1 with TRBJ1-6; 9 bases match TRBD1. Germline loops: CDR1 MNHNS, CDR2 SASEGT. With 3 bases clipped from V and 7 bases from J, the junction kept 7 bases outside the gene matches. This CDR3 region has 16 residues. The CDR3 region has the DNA TGTGCCAGCAGTGACGGACAGGGGTTCCTGAATTCACCCCTCCACTTT. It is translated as CASSDGQGFLNSPLHF.